A selection of T cell receptor beta chains follows, all from one sample in a study of OX40 agonist ivuxolimab in advanced cancers. Profiling relied on immunoSEQ multiplex PCR, and the TCRdb table lists in-frame clones only, not all of them. The sample contains 77,000 or so clones, about nine tenths of which appear only once. The sequencing used CD4+ or CD8+ T cells sorted from blood, collected in a trial of the OX40 agonist ivuxolimab. The receptors originated from an adult with an advanced solid tumor such as melanoma, head and neck, liver or kidney cancer. CDR3s include the opening cysteine and the closing phenylalanine or tryptophan. A D gene is named only where the DNA matches it firmly. Clone size is stated in some rows and not others, as once, few, many or a class when expanded.

d_gene	abundance	v_gene	j_gene	CDR3aa	CDR3nt
.	.	TRBV18	TRBJ2-7	CASSPPGPQGEQYF	TGTGCCAGCTCACCCCCGGGACCCCAGGGCGAGCAGTACTTC
.	.	TRBV27	TRBJ2-5	CASSPWTQETQYF	TGTGCCAGCAGTCCCTGGACCCAAGAGACCCAGTACTTC
.	.	TRBV5-1	TRBJ2-1	CASSRGWGSSYNEQFF	TGCGCCAGCAGCCGAGGGTGGGGCAGCTCCTACAATGAGCAGTTCTTC
TRBD1	.	TRBV5-1	TRBJ2-5	CASSLGQEQETQYF	TGCGCCAGCAGCCTCGGACAGGAGCAAGAGACCCAGTACTTC
.	once	TRBV14	TRBJ2-7	CASSLQGTGYEQYF	TGTGCCAGCAGCCTGCAGGGGACGGGGTACGAGCAGTACTTC
.	.	TRBV30	TRBJ2-5	CAWSSGTKTQYF	TGTGCCTGGAGTTCAGGAACAAAGACCCAGTACTTC
TRBD2	.	TRBV7-9	TRBJ2-7	CAAGGTRFYEQYF	TGTGCCGCGGGGGGGACACGGTTCTACGAGCAGTACTTC
.	.	TRBV18	TRBJ2-2	CASSPRVHGELFF	TGTGCCAGCTCACCCCGAGTTCACGGGGAGCTGTTTTTT
TRBD2	few	TRBV6-1	TRBJ2-3	CASSARIGGGTDTQYF	TGTGCCAGCAGTGCACGCATTGGGGGGGGCACAGATACGCAGTATTTT
.	.	TRBV5-1	TRBJ2-2	CASSLGRDTNTGELFF	TGCGCCAGCAGCTTGGGAAGGGACACGAACACCGGGGAGCTGTTTTTT
.	.	TRBV9	TRBJ1-2	CASSGGPQSHYGYTF	TGTGCCAGCAGCGGCGGGCCCCAGAGCCACTATGGCTACACCTTC
TRBD1	.	TRBV11-2	TRBJ1-1	CASSLRAGQGPEAFF	TGTGCCAGCAGCTTACGAGCGGGACAGGGGCCTGAAGCTTTCTTT
.	.	TRBV10-3	TRBJ2-5	CAISLDRTQETQYF	TGTGCCATCAGTTTAGACAGGACCCAAGAGACCCAGTACTTC
.	.	TRBV21-1	TRBJ2-7	CASSPAGTPTYEQYF	TGTGCCAGCAGCCCGGCCGGGACACCCACTTACGAGCAGTACTTC
.	few	TRBV25-1	TRBJ1-6	CASSPWGGDGSPLHF	TGTGCCAGCAGTCCATGGGGGGGCGACGGTTCACCCCTCCACTTT
.	few	TRBV6-6	TRBJ2-7	CASSHQRIADEQYF	TGTGCCAGCAGTCACCAAAGGATTGCCGACGAGCAGTACTTC
TRBD2	.	TRBV5-4	TRBJ2-2	CASSQAALAGVNTGELFF	TGTGCCAGCAGCCAAGCGGCACTAGCGGGGGTGAACACCGGGGAGCTGTTTTTT
.	.	TRBV7-2	TRBJ1-1	CASSLPTTGRTEAFF	TGTGCCAGCAGCTTACCCACGACGGGGAGGACTGAAGCTTTCTTT
.	.	TRBV6-6	TRBJ2-7	CASSYSWGYEQYF	TGTGCCAGCAGTTACTCGTGGGGGTACGAGCAGTACTTC
.	.	TRBV6-1	TRBJ1-1	CASSGGPGIEAFF	TGTGCCAGCAGCGGGGGGCCGGGAATCGAAGCTTTCTTT
.	.	TRBV28	TRBJ2-7	CASKGYNEQYF	TGTGCCAGCAAGGGGTATAACGAGCAGTACTTC
.	.	TRBV11-3	TRBJ2-2	CASSRRDPGELFF	TGTGCCAGCAGTCGCAGGGATCCCGGGGAGCTGTTTTTT
.	.	TRBV18	TRBJ2-3	CASSPPGVDTQYF	TGTGCCAGCTCACCACCGGGCGTAGATACGCAGTATTTT
.	.	TRBV6-1	TRBJ2-1	CASSSYRGGDREQFF	TGTGCCAGCAGCTCCTACCGAGGGGGGGACAGGGAGCAGTTCTTC
.	.	TRBV7-2	TRBJ1-1	CASSLGVLGRRTEAFF	TGTGCCAGCAGCTTAGGGGTCTTGGGACGCAGGACTGAAGCTTTCTTT
.	few	TRBV5-1	TRBJ2-1	CASSPGLVIYNEQFF	TGCGCCAGCAGCCCGGGACTCGTAATCTACAATGAGCAGTTCTTC
.	.	TRBV7-9	TRBJ2-1	CATTLEPAYNEQFF	TGTGCCACCACTTTAGAACCAGCCTACAATGAGCAGTTCTTC
.	.	TRBV28	TRBJ1-5	CASSSQRVSNQPQHF	TGTGCCAGCAGTAGCCAGCGCGTTAGCAATCAGCCCCAGCATTTT
.	.	TRBV5-1	TRBJ2-7	CASSLDGSPYEQYF	TGCGCCAGCAGCTTGGACGGTTCCCCCTACGAGCAGTACTTC
TRBD1	.	TRBV19	TRBJ2-7	CASYPGQGNEQYF	TGTGCCAGTTATCCGGGACAGGGAAACGAGCAGTACTTC
.	once	TRBV11-2	TRBJ2-2	CASVAILASGGELFF	TGTGCCAGCGTGGCCATCCTAGCGTCAGGCGGGGAGCTGTTTTTT
.	.	TRBV15	TRBJ1-2	CATSISGSYGYTF	TGTGCCACCAGCATATCTGGGAGCTATGGCTACACCTTC
TRBD1	.	TRBV28	TRBJ1-5	CASVQGSSNQPQHF	TGTGCCAGCGTACAGGGGTCCAGCAATCAGCCCCAGCATTTT
.	once	TRBV28	TRBJ2-6	CASSSWGAQRSGANVLTF	TGTGCCAGCAGTTCTTGGGGGGCCCAGAGGTCTGGGGCCAACGTCCTGACTTTC
.	.	TRBV19	TRBJ2-2	CASDVGVNTGELFF	TGTGCCAGTGACGTGGGGGTGAACACCGGGGAGCTGTTTTTT
.	.	TRBV10-3	TRBJ2-7	CAISTVSQGKDYEQYF	TGTGCCATCAGTACGGTCTCACAGGGAAAAGACTACGAGCAGTACTTC
.	once	TRBV6-6	TRBJ1-2	CASSPQGYGYTF	TGTGCCAGCAGCCCACAGGGCTATGGCTACACCTTC
.	.	TRBV6-5	TRBJ2-7	CASSSPGTRREQYF	TGTGCCAGCAGTTCCCCAGGGACAAGGAGGGAGCAGTACTTC